The rows below give T cell receptor beta chains drawn from one sample of a study of T cells in Graves' hyperthyroidism and ophthalmopathy. TCRdb re-analysed the multiplex PCR reads in MiXCR, keeping a single row per CDR3 protein. The sample has 550,000 to 850,000 distinct CDR3 sequences, roughly a sixth seen once. The sample comprised blood. The receptors originated from a woman aged 50 to 60 with Graves' hyperthyroidism that later progressed to Graves' ophthalmopathy. The CDR3 runs from the conserved cysteine through the conserved F or W. A D gene is named only where the DNA matches it firmly.

J: TRBJ2-3; D: NA; V: TRBV6-1; CDR3: CASSLSFRTDTQYF
J: TRBJ2-7; D: NA; V: TRBV30; CDR3: CAWSVGLPVPYEQYF
J: TRBJ1-4; D: TRBD1; V: TRBV6-1; CDR3: CASRGQWNEKLFF
J: TRBJ2-7; D: NA; V: TRBV27; CDR3: CASSHGQPYEQYF
J: TRBJ2-5; D: TRBD2; V: TRBV6-2/TRBV6-3; CDR3: CASSYQGARGSQYF
J: TRBJ1-4; D: NA; V: TRBV10-2; CDR3: CASSEGSPGEKLFF
J: TRBJ1-2; D: NA; V: TRBV3-1; CDR3: CASSRSDGNYGYTF
J: TRBJ2-3; D: NA; V: TRBV5-6; CDR3: CASSRTGSTDTQYF
J: TRBJ1-5; D: NA; V: TRBV27; CDR3: CASSLGLTNQPQHF
J: TRBJ2-1; D: NA; V: TRBV5-1; CDR3: CARSERNEQFF
J: TRBJ1-3; D: NA; V: TRBV12-3/TRBV12-4; CDR3: CASSTQITGRPGNTIYF
J: TRBJ2-1; D: TRBD2; V: TRBV2; CDR3: CASIRGGPYNEQFF
J: TRBJ1-5; D: NA; V: TRBV5-1; CDR3: CASSLMGGRSQPQHF
J: TRBJ2-6; D: TRBD1; V: TRBV20-1; CDR3: CSAKLRDSLSGANVLTF
J: TRBJ1-1; D: NA; V: TRBV3-1; CDR3: CASSRVRDIKPIGTEAFF
J: TRBJ2-1; D: TRBD1; V: TRBV12-3/TRBV12-4; CDR3: CASTPRDSNYNEQFF
J: TRBJ2-2; D: TRBD2; V: TRBV6-1; CDR3: CASRTGLAVSGELFF
J: TRBJ1-5; D: NA; V: TRBV2; CDR3: CASRADGSNQPQHF
J: TRBJ1-2; D: NA; V: TRBV6-1; CDR3: CASSAYPGTTYGYTF
J: TRBJ2-1; D: NA; V: TRBV20-1; CDR3: CSARDMGREVSYNEQFF
J: TRBJ2-3; D: NA; V: TRBV12-3/TRBV12-4; CDR3: CASSLIAADTQYF
J: TRBJ1-1; D: NA; V: TRBV5-1; CDR3: CASSSRPATEAFF
J: TRBJ2-7; D: NA; V: TRBV4-1; CDR3: CASSTRIADYEQYF
J: TRBJ2-1; D: TRBD2; V: TRBV9; CDR3: CATSAGGGVSLEQFF
J: TRBJ2-2; D: TRBD2; V: TRBV3-1; CDR3: CASSQDASGVPGELFF
J: TRBJ1-1; D: NA; V: TRBV6-5; CDR3: CASSYTGANTEAFF
J: TRBJ1-6; D: NA; V: TRBV30; CDR3: CAWMKGNSPLHF
J: TRBJ1-4; D: NA; V: TRBV10-3; CDR3: CAIRDDSATNEKLFF
J: TRBJ1-5; D: TRBD1; V: TRBV4-2; CDR3: CASSPGTGGHMSNQPQHF
J: TRBJ1-1; D: NA; V: TRBV6-1; CDR3: CASSERDWNTEAFF
J: TRBJ2-3; D: TRBD1; V: TRBV5-5; CDR3: CAGSLAAQGRTDTQYF
J: TRBJ2-7; D: TRBD2; V: TRBV19; CDR3: CASSPKTSGGSYEQYF
J: TRBJ2-7; D: NA; V: TRBV11-2; CDR3: CASSLAGAPHEQYF
J: TRBJ2-1; D: TRBD2; V: TRBV9; CDR3: CASSVSGVPTVEQFF
J: TRBJ2-3; D: NA; V: TRBV5-1; CDR3: CASSLNPGGTDTQYF
J: TRBJ1-6; D: TRBD1; V: TRBV20-1; CDR3: CSPGQGYYSPLHF
J: TRBJ1-4; D: NA; V: TRBV13; CDR3: CASSPRDGEKLFF
J: TRBJ2-5; D: NA; V: TRBV12-3/TRBV12-4; CDR3: CASSFKGAQYF
J: TRBJ1-4; D: NA; V: TRBV12-3/TRBV12-4; CDR3: CASNSGGRAGELFF
J: TRBJ2-2; D: NA; V: TRBV3-1; CDR3: CASSPRSGPNTGELFF
J: TRBJ2-3; D: NA; V: TRBV7-7; CDR3: CASSLDGQSTDTQYF